A selection of T cell receptor beta chains follows, all from one sample in a study of Ad26.COV2.S vaccination and SARS-CoV-2 variants. Sequencing used immunoSEQ multiplex PCR; TCRdb keeps in-frame clones, though not all of them. The sample has 180,000 or so clones, roughly 87% seen once. The sequenced sample was peripheral blood, obtained after recovery from COVID-19. Receptor source: a human donor who had recovered from COVID-19. Each CDR3 is given with its conserved first and last residue. Only some rows state a clone size, as once, few, many or a class for expanded clones.

>-|TRBV7-3|17|TRBJ2-5
CASSFGRSAKGSETQYF
>once|TRBV25-1|15|TRBJ2-7
CASSDPTGNPYEQYF
>-|TRBV30|13|TRBJ2-7
CAWKDVFSYEQYF
>-|TRBV11-3|15|TRBJ2-1
CASSSRLGGDNEQFF
>-|TRBV27|16|TRBJ2-1
CASSLRLAGGDNEQFF
>-|TRBV28|13|TRBJ2-3
CASRTGGTDTQYF
>-|TRBV7-2|15|TRBJ1-3
CASSSQTGSGNTIYF
>-|TRBV5-1|17|TRBJ2-3
CASSLATSGRPTDTQYF
>-|TRBV5-1|14|TRBJ2-3
CASSGGTRADTQYF
>-|TRBV5-4|14|TRBJ2-2
CASSGGSNTGELFF
>few|TRBV7-9|15|TRBJ1-1
CASSLGGQGNTEAFF
>-|TRBV19|17|TRBJ1-6
CASSVTDRGYYNSPLHF
>-|TRBV18|17|TRBJ2-1
CASSSSRGTATLNEQFF
>-|TRBV6-5|15|TRBJ1-2
CASRLSGGFDYGYTF
>-|TRBV6-5|14|TRBJ1-5
CASSYAYSNQPQHF
>-|TRBV6-2/TRBV6-3|12|TRBJ2-5
CASSYGRETQYF
>-|TRBV9|15|TRBJ1-6
CASSVRQGYNSPLHF
>once|TRBV27|15|TRBJ1-2
CASSPTGTGPYGYTF
>-|TRBV13|16|TRBJ2-1
CASQNLGTGAYNEQFF
>-|TRBV6-5|16|TRBJ1-1
CASSYYGNTEDTEAFF
>-|TRBV28|13|TRBJ1-2
CAAGGTGNYGYTF
>-|TRBV30|13|TRBJ1-5
CAWAGTSNQPQHF
>-|TRBV30|14|TRBJ2-2
CAWSVTGGYGELFF
>once|TRBV19|14|TRBJ1-2
CASSARGRNYGYTF
>once|TRBV29-1|12|TRBJ2-5
CSVDDRQETQYF
>-|TRBV18|15|TRBJ1-1
CASSPPYTGNTEAFF
>-|TRBV19|17|TRBJ1-3
CASGRGRGMSPGNTIYF
>few|TRBV10-1|16|TRBJ2-1
CASSEEGISSYNEQFF
>-|TRBV10-3|12|TRBJ1-1
CAISDNRAEAFF
>-|TRBV5-5|14|TRBJ1-1
CASSMAGQWTEAFF
>-|TRBV6-2/TRBV6-3|16|TRBJ1-5
CASSYGAGGSNQPQHF
>-|TRBV29-1|13|TRBJ1-1
CSVWRDRGTEAFF
>-|TRBV19|16|TRBJ2-6
CATSLDRYSGANVLTF
>-|TRBV5-6|16|TRBJ1-6
CASSLVGTGGRSPLHF
>-|TRBV3-1/TRBV3-2|13|TRBJ1-2
CASRSDVGRGYTF
>once|TRBV4-1|16|TRBJ2-5
CASSQGAGPRGETQYF
>-|TRBV18|14|TRBJ2-7
CASSRDYLTYEQYF
>-|TRBV3-1/TRBV3-2|12|TRBJ2-7
CASSYRGSEQYF
>few|TRBV6-6|15|TRBJ2-7
CASREDSYLSYEQYF
>-|TRBV7-2|13|TRBJ1-2
CASSFLEGYGYTF
>-|TRBV9|15|TRBJ1-1
CASSERTGLNTEAFF
>-|TRBV6-5|15|TRBJ2-3
CASSPQGGSTDTQYF
>-|TRBV21-1|20|TRBJ2-5
CASSKDHFTGTSGGQETQYF
>-|TRBV5-1|12|TRBJ2-3
CASSEGKDTQYF
>once|TRBV5-4|14|TRBJ2-2
CASSAPRDTGELFF
>-|TRBV9|16|TRBJ2-1
CASSSRGTSAYNEQFF
>-|TRBV27|18|TRBJ2-7
CASSLSASGTSGIHEQYF
>-|TRBV3-1/TRBV3-2|15|TRBJ2-1
CASSQEFGQHNEQFF
>-|TRBV27|15|TRBJ1-1
CASSLFWTGNTEAFF
>-|TRBV11-3|15|TRBJ2-2
CASSLARGFQGELFF
>-|TRBV3-1/TRBV3-2|17|TRBJ2-5
CASSQDQVRTGGETQYF